This T cell receptor beta chain was sequenced during a study of T-cell reconstitution after alpha-beta-depleted transplantation in children. Study results and caveats: From newly produced T cells came most of the T-cell counts and diversity one year after transplant. Roughly two months post-transplant, alpha-beta T cells reportedly originated from several hundred graft clones that had expanded. Day-60 TCRbeta diversity that was high in some patients was derived from surviving recipient T cells and thymic progenitors.

Using unique molecular identifiers, the investigators prepared the TCRbeta library. TCRdb fed the PCR reads into MiXCR, producing one record per CDR3 protein. The sample lists about 580,000 distinct CDR3 sequences, more than 20% occurring once. This clonotype was found many times. Its antigen is currently unknown. The CDR3 consists of 12 residues. The material sequenced was PBMCs, mostly from graft donor cells, taken 360 days after TCRalphabeta/CD19-depleted stem cell transplant. The chain joins TRBV21-1 to TRBJ1-1. TRBV21-1 is a documented pseudogene. The sequence came from a boy in the first two years of life who had a stem cell transplant for acute myeloid leukemia, so the T cells may come from the graft donor. CDR3 amino acids: CASSLTQFEAFF. The CDR3 bases are TGTGCCAGCAGCCTTACGCAGTTTGAAGCTTTCTTT.